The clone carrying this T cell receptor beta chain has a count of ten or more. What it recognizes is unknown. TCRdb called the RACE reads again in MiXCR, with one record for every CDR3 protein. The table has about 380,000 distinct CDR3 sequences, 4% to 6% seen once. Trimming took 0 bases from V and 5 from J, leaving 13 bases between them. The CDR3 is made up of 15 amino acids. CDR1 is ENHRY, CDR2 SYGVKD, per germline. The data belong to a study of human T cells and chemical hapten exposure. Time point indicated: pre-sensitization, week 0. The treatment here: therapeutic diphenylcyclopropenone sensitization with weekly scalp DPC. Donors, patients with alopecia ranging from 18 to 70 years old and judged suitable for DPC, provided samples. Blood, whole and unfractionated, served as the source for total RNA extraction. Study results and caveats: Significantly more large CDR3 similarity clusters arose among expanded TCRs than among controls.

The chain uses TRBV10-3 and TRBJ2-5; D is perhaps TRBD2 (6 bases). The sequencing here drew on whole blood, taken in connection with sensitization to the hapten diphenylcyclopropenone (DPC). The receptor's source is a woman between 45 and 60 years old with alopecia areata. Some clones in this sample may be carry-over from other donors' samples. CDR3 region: CAISESVAEGETQYF. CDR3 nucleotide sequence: TGTGCCATCAGTGAGTCGGTAGCGGAGGGGGAGACCCAGTACTTC.